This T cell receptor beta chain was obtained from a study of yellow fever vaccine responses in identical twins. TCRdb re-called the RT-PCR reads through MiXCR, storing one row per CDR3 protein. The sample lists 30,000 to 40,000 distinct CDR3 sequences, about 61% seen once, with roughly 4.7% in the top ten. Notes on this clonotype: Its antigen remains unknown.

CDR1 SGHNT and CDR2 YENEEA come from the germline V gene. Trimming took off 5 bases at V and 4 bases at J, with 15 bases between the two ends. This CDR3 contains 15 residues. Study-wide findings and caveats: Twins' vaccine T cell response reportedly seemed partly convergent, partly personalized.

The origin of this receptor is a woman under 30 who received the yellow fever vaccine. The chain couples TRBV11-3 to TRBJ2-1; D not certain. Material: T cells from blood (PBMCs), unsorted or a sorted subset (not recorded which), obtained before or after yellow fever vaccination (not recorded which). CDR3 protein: CASSTSATLYNEQFF. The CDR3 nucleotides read TGTGCCAGCAGCACTTCCGCGACACTTTACAATGAGCAGTTCTTC.